The T cell receptor beta chain described here comes from a study of blood T cells in healthy people across ages. PCR was performed a second time for about 7 to 11 cycles using a sample-barcoded 5' primer and a J-beta primer mix. Each CDR3 protein is one row after TCRdb ran MiXCR on the 5' RACE reads. The data hold about 1,000,000 distinct CDR3 sequences, with under 55% observed a single time. V was trimmed by 1 base and J by 0 bases, leaving 16 bases between them. This CDR3 region has 17 residues. The chain combines TRBV12-3 or TRBV12-4 with TRBJ2-7; D gene unclear. This sequence was found in a woman in her sixties in good health. Sequencing was done on a sample of blood. The DNA for the CDR3 is TGTGCCAGCAGTTTAGGCTTTAGAGGCAGAGACTCCTACGAGCAGTACTTC. Translation: CASSLGFRGRDSYEQYF.